These T cell receptor beta chains were read from a single sample in a study of blood T cell repertoires in COVID-19. Assay: immunoSEQ multiplex PCR; the TCRdb copy retains only in-frame clones and omits some. The sample carries nearly 350,000 clones, 90% to 95% recorded once. The sequencing sample was made of peripheral blood. These receptors were taken from a woman aged 18-29 years who had recovered from COVID-19. Each CDR3 is given with its conserved first and last residue. D genes are given only for firm matches. The size entry is marked missing in some rows and otherwise reads once, few, many or a size class.

v_gene,j_gene,abundance,d_gene,CDR3aa,CDR3nt
TRBV6-6,TRBJ1-2,-,-,CASSPSSSPRAGYTF,TGTGCCAGCAGTCCCAGTAGCAGCCCACGAGCTGGCTACACCTTC
TRBV10-3,TRBJ2-2,-,TRBD1,CAISRQGQGESGELFF,TGTGCCATCAGCCGTCAGGGACAGGGCGAGTCCGGGGAGCTGTTTTTT
TRBV10-3,TRBJ2-1,-,-,CAISESSTNYNEQFF,TGTGCCATCAGTGAGTCTAGTACTAATTACAATGAGCAGTTCTTC
TRBV23-1,TRBJ2-5,-,-,CASSFGGSDETQYF,TGCGCCAGCAGCTTTGGGGGGTCAGATGAGACCCAGTACTTC
TRBV27,TRBJ1-2,-,TRBD1,CASSWTGNYGYTF,TGTGCCAGCAGTTGGACAGGAAACTATGGCTACACCTTC
TRBV10-1,TRBJ2-5,-,-,CASSERGTQETQYF,TGCGCCAGCAGTGAGAGGGGGACCCAAGAGACCCAGTACTTC
TRBV30,TRBJ1-1,-,-,CAWVSLIMNTEAFF,TGTGCCTGGGTTAGCTTGATCATGAACACTGAAGCTTTCTTT
TRBV7-9,TRBJ1-3,-,-,CASETLESTDTIYF,TGTGCCAGCGAAACACTCGAAAGTACAGACACCATATATTTT
TRBV5-8,TRBJ2-2,-,TRBD2,CASSSFWGSGRSGELFF,TGTGCCAGCAGCTCCTTTTGGGGTAGCGGGAGATCGGGGGAGCTGTTTTTT
TRBV19,TRBJ1-2,-,-,CASSSGHLANYGYTF,TGTGCCAGTAGTTCGGGACACCTAGCTAACTATGGCTACACCTTC
TRBV7-9,TRBJ1-4,-,-,CASSLGQGMSEKLFF,TGTGCCAGCAGCTTAGGTCAGGGGATGAGTGAAAAACTGTTTTTT
TRBV6-6,TRBJ1-5,-,-,CASSRRSNQPQHF,TGTGCCAGCAGTCGACGGAGCAATCAGCCCCAGCATTTT
TRBV3-1/TRBV3-2,TRBJ2-5,once,TRBD2,CASRGLSGTLGTQYF,TGTGCCAGCAGGGGTCTTAGCGGGACGCTGGGAACCCAGTACTTC
TRBV6-2/TRBV6-3,TRBJ1-2,-,-,CASSSRITGRFDYGYTF,TGTGCCAGCAGTTCCCGAATAACAGGGCGCTTCGACTATGGCTACACCTTC
TRBV7-8,TRBJ1-1,-,-,CASSLLVSRVNTEAFF,TGTGCCAGCAGCCTCTTAGTGAGCAGGGTGAACACTGAAGCTTTCTTT
TRBV10-3,TRBJ1-2,-,TRBD1,CAISSRDRTTNYGYTF,TGTGCCATCAGTAGCCGGGACAGGACCACTAACTATGGCTACACCTTC
TRBV28,TRBJ2-2,-,-,CASSFLSGAGELFF,TGTGCCAGCAGTTTTTTATCAGGGGCCGGGGAGCTGTTTTTT
TRBV6-5,TRBJ2-1,-,-,CASGLGGGYEQFF,TGTGCCAGCGGCTTAGGAGGTGGTTATGAGCAGTTCTTC
TRBV12-5,TRBJ2-3,once,TRBD1,CASGLVIVTGGTDTQYF,TGTGCTAGTGGTTTGGTAATAGTGACAGGGGGAACAGATACGCAGTATTTT
TRBV19,TRBJ1-5,-,-,CASGGLQGYNQPQHF,TGTGCCAGTGGGGGATTACAGGGATACAATCAGCCCCAGCATTTT
TRBV5-1,TRBJ1-2,-,-,CASSLVSDTNYGYTF,TGCGCCAGCAGCTTGGTGTCGGACACTAACTATGGCTACACCTTC
TRBV11-3,TRBJ1-2,-,-,CASSLGQGNYGYTF,TGTGCCAGCAGCTTAGGGCAGGGAAACTATGGCTACACCTTC
TRBV12-3/TRBV12-4,TRBJ1-2,once,-,CASSFRVNYGYTF,TGTGCCAGCAGTTTTCGGGTTAACTATGGCTACACCTTC
TRBV5-1,TRBJ2-1,-,TRBD2,CASSYRLAGVGNEQFF,TGCGCCAGCAGCTATCGACTAGCGGGAGTAGGGAATGAGCAGTTCTTC
TRBV7-9,TRBJ1-4,-,-,CASSDGQGGEKLFF,TGTGCCAGCAGCGACGGTCAGGGCGGTGAAAAACTGTTTTTT
TRBV7-2,TRBJ2-2,-,TRBD1,CASSLGGTGGALGELFF,TGTGCCAGCAGCTTGGGGGGGACAGGGGGCGCACTCGGGGAGCTGTTTTTT
TRBV10-3,TRBJ2-3,-,-,CAISGETDTQYF,TGTGCCATCAGTGGAGAGACAGATACGCAGTATTTT
TRBV11-3,TRBJ2-5,-,-,CASSGLVFETQYF,TGTGCCAGCAGCGGACTGGTTTTTGAGACCCAGTACTTC
TRBV24-1,TRBJ2-3,-,-,CATSDLGRGADTQYF,TGTGCCACCAGTGATTTGGGCAGGGGAGCAGATACGCAGTATTTT
TRBV7-7,TRBJ1-1,-,-,CASSLVGEHTEAFF,TGTGCCAGCAGCTTAGTCGGAGAGCACACTGAAGCTTTCTTT
TRBV7-9,TRBJ1-4,few,-,CASSLAQGNEKLFF,TGTGCCAGCAGCTTGGCCCAGGGAAATGAAAAACTGTTTTTT
TRBV6-2/TRBV6-3,TRBJ2-1,once,-,CASSDDTLASSYNEQFF,TGTGCCAGCAGTGACGATACTCTAGCCAGCTCCTACAATGAGCAGTTCTTC
TRBV11-3,TRBJ2-3,once,TRBD2,CASSLRSLSGSKYNTDTQYF,TGTGCCAGCAGCTTACGATCCCTTAGCGGGAGCAAATATAACACAGATACGCAGTATTTT
TRBV24-1,TRBJ2-2,once,TRBD1,CATNRGTGELFF,TGTGCCACAAACAGGGGTACCGGGGAGCTGTTTTTT
TRBV7-2,TRBJ1-4,-,TRBD1,CASSQQGDRNEKLFF,TGTGCCAGCAGCCAACAAGGGGACAGAAATGAAAAACTGTTTTTT
TRBV7-2,TRBJ2-5,-,TRBD2,CASSLAPSGRGETQYF,TGTGCCAGCAGCTTAGCTCCTAGCGGGAGGGGGGAGACCCAGTACTTC
TRBV7-2,TRBJ2-3,-,-,CASSLAGVSDTQYF,TGTGCCAGCAGCTTAGCGGGAGTATCAGATACGCAGTATTTT
TRBV6-1,TRBJ2-2,-,TRBD2,CASSERLAGGSGELFF,TGTGCCAGCAGTGAACGACTAGCGGGAGGTTCCGGGGAGCTGTTTTTT
TRBV18,TRBJ2-6,once,TRBD2,CASSPAGVPGANVLTF,TGTGCCAGCTCACCGGCGGGAGTGCCCGGGGCCAACGTCCTGACTTTC
TRBV13,TRBJ2-3,-,TRBD2,CASSQMTSISTDTQYF,TGTGCCAGCAGCCAGATGACTAGCATTAGCACAGATACGCAGTATTTT
TRBV7-4,TRBJ2-3,-,TRBD2,CASSLVEGTSGPSTDTQYF,TGTGCCAGCAGCTTAGTGGAGGGGACTAGCGGCCCCAGTACAGATACGCAGTATTTT